These T cell receptor beta chains were read from a single sample in a study of multiple sclerosis patients with progressive multifocal leukoencephalopathy. Libraries were prepared by immunoSEQ multiplex PCR; TCRdb keeps only in-frame clonotypes and omits some of them. The sample shows tens of thousands of clones, almost 95% of them seen only once. The source material was PBMCs. Receptors originate from a man in his thirties or forties with multiple sclerosis. Each CDR3 is given with its conserved first and last residue. A D gene is named only where the DNA matches it firmly. For some rows the clone size is stated as once, few or many, or as a class when expanded; others skip it.

cdr3_aa: CASSLPQGRGRLAGFYNEQFF
cdr3_nt: TGCGCCAGCAGCTTGCCACAGGGGAGGGGCCGGCTAGCGGGTTTCTACAATGAGCAGTTCTTC
j_call: TRBJ2-1
v_call: TRBV5-1
clone_size: NA
d_call: NA

cdr3_aa: CASSPPGMNTEAFF
cdr3_nt: TGTGCCAGCTCACCACCGGGAATGAACACTGAAGCTTTCTTT
j_call: TRBJ1-1
v_call: TRBV18
clone_size: NA
d_call: NA

cdr3_aa: CASSLGTSGRLRYNEQFF
cdr3_nt: TGTGCCAGCAGTCTCGGGACTAGCGGGAGGTTGCGGTACAATGAGCAGTTCTTC
j_call: TRBJ2-1
v_call: TRBV27
clone_size: NA
d_call: TRBD2

cdr3_aa: CASSPTPWEGETQYF
cdr3_nt: TGCGCCAGCAGCCCAACCCCCTGGGAGGGAGAGACCCAGTACTTC
j_call: TRBJ2-5
v_call: TRBV5-1
clone_size: NA
d_call: TRBD2

cdr3_aa: CASSGTEQETQYF
cdr3_nt: TGTGCCAGCAGTGGGACAGAGCAAGAGACCCAGTACTTC
j_call: TRBJ2-5
v_call: TRBV6-5
clone_size: NA
d_call: TRBD1

cdr3_aa: CASSLVEDQPQHF
cdr3_nt: TGTGCCAGCAGCTTAGTGGAGGATCAGCCCCAGCATTTT
j_call: TRBJ1-5
v_call: TRBV7-6
clone_size: NA
d_call: NA

cdr3_aa: CASSSRLRYLNEQFF
cdr3_nt: TGTGCCAGCAGCTCCCGCTTGCGGTACCTCAATGAGCAGTTCTTC
j_call: TRBJ2-1
v_call: TRBV5-4
clone_size: NA
d_call: NA

cdr3_aa: CASSVSGPPYEQYF
cdr3_nt: TGCGCCAGCAGCGTGAGCGGGCCCCCCTACGAGCAGTACTTC
j_call: TRBJ2-7
v_call: TRBV5-1
clone_size: NA
d_call: NA

cdr3_aa: CATSSPDRPTNEKLFF
cdr3_nt: TGTGCCACCAGCTCCCCGGACCGACCAACTAATGAAAAACTGTTTTTT
j_call: TRBJ1-4
v_call: TRBV15
clone_size: NA
d_call: NA

cdr3_aa: CASSQYFIGGIQYF
cdr3_nt: TGTGCCAGCAGCCAATACTTCATAGGGGGAATTCAGTACTTC
j_call: TRBJ2-4
v_call: TRBV14
clone_size: NA
d_call: NA

cdr3_aa: CASSKEGGGNSNQPQHF
cdr3_nt: TGTGCCAGCAGCAAAGAAGGCGGAGGGAATAGCAATCAGCCCCAGCATTTT
j_call: TRBJ1-5
v_call: TRBV21-1
clone_size: NA
d_call: NA

cdr3_aa: CASKLTGPQETQYF
cdr3_nt: TGTGCCAGCAAGTTGACAGGGCCCCAAGAGACCCAGTACTTC
j_call: TRBJ2-5
v_call: TRBV7-9
clone_size: NA
d_call: TRBD1

cdr3_aa: CASRAGTGYTGELFF
cdr3_nt: TGCGCCAGCAGAGCCGGGACAGGGTACACCGGGGAGCTGTTTTTT
j_call: TRBJ2-2
v_call: TRBV5-1
clone_size: NA
d_call: TRBD1

cdr3_aa: CASSLDGSQETQYF
cdr3_nt: TGTGCCAGCAGCCTTGACGGGAGCCAAGAGACCCAGTACTTC
j_call: TRBJ2-5
v_call: TRBV6-5
clone_size: NA
d_call: NA

cdr3_aa: CATSRAMGRLNTGELFF
cdr3_nt: TGTGCCACCAGCAGAGCAATGGGGAGACTGAACACCGGGGAGCTGTTTTTT
j_call: TRBJ2-2
v_call: TRBV15
clone_size: NA
d_call: NA

cdr3_aa: CSARGGSF
cdr3_nt: TGCAGTGCTAGAGGAGGGTCCTTC
j_call: TRBJ1-2
v_call: TRBV20-1
clone_size: NA
d_call: NA

cdr3_aa: CASRGLAENTGELFF
cdr3_nt: TGCGCCAGCAGGGGACTAGCGGAGAACACCGGGGAGCTGTTTTTT
j_call: TRBJ2-2
v_call: TRBV5-1
clone_size: NA
d_call: TRBD2

cdr3_aa: CASSIRSQRTGANVLTF
cdr3_nt: TGTGCCAGTAGTATAAGGTCCCAGAGAACTGGGGCCAACGTCCTGACTTTC
j_call: TRBJ2-6
v_call: TRBV19
clone_size: NA
d_call: NA

cdr3_aa: CASSFVQIYEQYF
cdr3_nt: TGTGCCAGCAGCTTTGTCCAAATCTACGAGCAGTACTTC
j_call: TRBJ2-7
v_call: TRBV11-2
clone_size: NA
d_call: NA

cdr3_aa: CASSWGAGPIEAFF
cdr3_nt: TGTGCCAGCAGTTGGGGGGCGGGGCCGATTGAAGCTTTCTTT
j_call: TRBJ1-1
v_call: TRBV7-9
clone_size: NA
d_call: NA

cdr3_aa: CASGPVGYEQFF
cdr3_nt: TGCGCCAGCGGCCCCGTGGGATATGAGCAGTTCTTC
j_call: TRBJ2-1
v_call: TRBV4-3
clone_size: NA
d_call: NA

cdr3_aa: CAWSALGATNEKLFF
cdr3_nt: TGTGCCTGGAGTGCCTTGGGGGCGACTAATGAAAAACTGTTTTTT
j_call: TRBJ1-4
v_call: TRBV30
clone_size: NA
d_call: NA

cdr3_aa: CASSLLGGYGNTIYF
cdr3_nt: TGCGCCAGCAGCTTGCTTGGGGGCTATGGAAACACCATATATTTT
j_call: TRBJ1-3
v_call: TRBV5-1
clone_size: once
d_call: NA

cdr3_aa: CAISEILASLNEQFF
cdr3_nt: TGTGCCATCAGTGAGATTTTAGCGTCCCTCAATGAGCAGTTCTTC
j_call: TRBJ2-1
v_call: TRBV10-3
clone_size: NA
d_call: NA

cdr3_aa: CAVSGTGDPRGYTF
cdr3_nt: TGTGCCGTTTCCGGGACAGGGGACCCTCGGGGCTACACCTTC
j_call: TRBJ1-2
v_call: TRBV6-5
clone_size: once
d_call: TRBD1

cdr3_aa: CAINRVTF
cdr3_nt: TGTGCCATCAACCGGGTGACTTTC
j_call: TRBJ2-6
v_call: TRBV10-3
clone_size: NA
d_call: NA

cdr3_aa: CASSRRTGSYNEQFF
cdr3_nt: TGTGCCAGCAGCCGTCGGACAGGGAGCTACAATGAGCAGTTCTTC
j_call: TRBJ2-1
v_call: TRBV14
clone_size: NA
d_call: TRBD1

cdr3_aa: CASSPRLKQKSNQPQHF
cdr3_nt: TGTGCCAGTAGTCCCCGGCTCAAACAGAAGAGCAATCAGCCCCAGCATTTT
j_call: TRBJ1-5
v_call: TRBV19
clone_size: NA
d_call: NA

cdr3_aa: CASSIGLDNEQFF
cdr3_nt: TGTGCCAGCTCAATAGGACTAGACAATGAGCAGTTCTTC
j_call: TRBJ2-1
v_call: TRBV18
clone_size: NA
d_call: TRBD2

cdr3_aa: CASSSGAGNTIYF
cdr3_nt: TGTGCCAGCTCATCCGGAGCTGGAAACACCATATATTTT
j_call: TRBJ1-3
v_call: TRBV18
clone_size: NA
d_call: NA

cdr3_aa: CASSLTSGRAGDEQFF
cdr3_nt: TGCGCCAGCAGCCTGACAAGCGGGAGGGCGGGGGATGAGCAGTTCTTC
j_call: TRBJ2-1
v_call: TRBV4-1
clone_size: NA
d_call: TRBD2

cdr3_aa: CASSLARVSSYNEQFF
cdr3_nt: TGTGCCAGCAGCTTGGCTCGGGTTAGCTCCTACAATGAGCAGTTCTTC
j_call: TRBJ2-1
v_call: TRBV5-5
clone_size: NA
d_call: NA

cdr3_aa: CASSLGSQGAETDTQYF
cdr3_nt: TGTGCCAGCAGCTTAGGCTCCCAGGGAGCAGAAACAGATACGCAGTATTTT
j_call: TRBJ2-3
v_call: TRBV7-9
clone_size: NA
d_call: NA

cdr3_aa: CASSAREYRTGELFF
cdr3_nt: TGTGCCAGCAGCGCACGGGAGTACCGCACCGGGGAGCTGTTTTTT
j_call: TRBJ2-2
v_call: TRBV7-9
clone_size: NA
d_call: NA

cdr3_aa: CASSQDSLTGASSGYTF
cdr3_nt: TGCGCCAGCAGCCAAGATTCCCTAACAGGAGCGTCCTCTGGCTACACCTTC
j_call: TRBJ1-2
v_call: TRBV4-1
clone_size: NA
d_call: NA

cdr3_aa: CASSSDSLGFGSGQFF
cdr3_nt: TGTGCCAGCAGCTCGGACAGTTTAGGGTTTGGGAGTGGGCAGTTCTTC
j_call: TRBJ2-1
v_call: TRBV7-2
clone_size: NA
d_call: NA

cdr3_aa: CASKLAGGNEQFF
cdr3_nt: TGTGCCAGCAAGCTAGCGGGAGGAAATGAGCAGTTCTTC
j_call: TRBJ2-1
v_call: TRBV6-5
clone_size: NA
d_call: TRBD2

cdr3_aa: CASSLGAGVYNEQFF
cdr3_nt: TGTGCCAGCAGCTTAGGAGCGGGGGTATACAATGAGCAGTTCTTC
j_call: TRBJ2-1
v_call: TRBV7-3
clone_size: NA
d_call: TRBD2

cdr3_aa: CASSLVGQGNTIYF
cdr3_nt: TGTGCCAGCAGTCTAGTGGGACAGGGGAACACCATATATTTT
j_call: TRBJ1-3
v_call: TRBV11-2
clone_size: NA
d_call: TRBD1

cdr3_aa: CASSTDRGQWETQYF
cdr3_nt: TGTGCCAGCAGTACGGACAGGGGGCAGTGGGAGACCCAGTACTTC
j_call: TRBJ2-5
v_call: TRBV5-5
clone_size: once
d_call: TRBD1

cdr3_aa: CASSWTGGTSEAFF
cdr3_nt: TGTGCCAGCAGCTGGACAGGGGGCACCTCTGAAGCTTTCTTT
j_call: TRBJ1-1
v_call: TRBV7-9
clone_size: NA
d_call: TRBD1

cdr3_aa: CASSSPPLYGYTF
cdr3_nt: TGTGCCAGCAGCTCCCCCCCGCTCTATGGCTACACCTTC
j_call: TRBJ1-2
v_call: TRBV7-2
clone_size: once
d_call: NA

cdr3_aa: CASSGWASGSAGEQFF
cdr3_nt: TGTGCCAGCAGTGGTTGGGCTAGCGGGAGCGCTGGTGAGCAGTTCTTC
j_call: TRBJ2-1
v_call: TRBV6-4
clone_size: NA
d_call: TRBD2

cdr3_aa: CASSQDQGYGYTF
cdr3_nt: TGTGCCAGCAGTCAAGATCAGGGCTATGGCTACACCTTC
j_call: TRBJ1-2
v_call: TRBV6-4
clone_size: NA
d_call: NA

cdr3_aa: CASSRIAGGREQYF
cdr3_nt: TGTGCCAGTAGTCGGATAGCGGGAGGGCGTGAGCAGTACTTC
j_call: TRBJ2-7
v_call: TRBV19
clone_size: NA
d_call: TRBD2